These 2 T cell receptor beta chains originate from one sample sequenced in a study of blood T cell repertoires in COVID-19. The table came from immunoSEQ multiplex PCR; TCRdb's copy has only in-frame clones and leaves some out. The sample consists of more than 85,000 clones, roughly 84% of them appearing once. Sequencing was carried out using peripheral blood. The receptors come from a man aged 55 to 69 with acute or convalescent COVID-19.

V usage is TRBV7-8 and J usage is TRBJ2-5; TRBD1 is a possible D gene (6 bases). The CDR3 has 13 residues. V was pared by 5 bases and J by 2 bases, with 9 bases between. Per germline, CDR1 SGHVS and CDR2 FQNEAQ. The CDR3 coding sequence is TGTGCCAGCAGCCGGACAGTACAAGAGACCCAGTACTTC. As protein: CASSRTVQETQYF. The full variable domain, rest sourced from reference TRBV7-8 and TRBJ2-5, is GAGVSQSPRYKVAKRGQDVALRCDPISGHVSLFWYQQALGQGPEFLTYFQNEAQLDKSGLPSDRFFAERPEGSVSTLKIQRTQQEDSAVYLCASSRTVQETQYFGPGTRLLVL.

The gene calls are TRBV20-1 and TRBJ2-3; D gene uncertain. There are 11 residues in the CDR3. CDR1 is DFQATT and CDR2 is SNEGSKA in the germline V gene (reference sequence). Deletions cut 3 bases from V and 4 bases from J, with 5 bases between. The CDR3 reads CSASIADTQYF. The CDR3 DNA reads as TGCAGTGCTAGTATAGCAGATACGCAGTATTTT.